What follows are 25 T cell receptor beta chains derived from one specimen sequenced in a study of blood T cell repertoires in COVID-19. Data came from immunoSEQ multiplex PCR; TCRdb stores just in-frame clones and leaves some out. Of about 49,000 clones listed, 90% are singletons. Sequencing was performed on peripheral blood. The receptor source for this set is a human donor in a cohort sampled during active COVID-19.

As DNA, the CDR3 is TGTGCCAGCAGTGACGGTAATACAGGGACAGATACGCAGTATTTT. This sequence encodes CASSDGNTGTDTQYF. This sequence joins TRBV6-4 and TRBJ2-3, with D maybe TRBD1 (6 bases). The CDR3 contains 15 residues. V lost 2 bases and J lost 3, with 12 bases in between. Germline V gene lookup returns CDR1 MRHNA and CDR2 SNTAGT.

CDR3 sequence: CATSDQGAEQFF. As DNA, the CDR3 is TGTGCCACCAGTGATCAGGGGGCTGAGCAGTTCTTC. V gene TRBV24-1 combines with J gene TRBJ2-1, with 8 bases identical to TRBD1. Germline CDR1 is KGHDR and CDR2 is SFDVKD. J gave up 9 bases and V 3 bases, and 0 bases lay outside the gene matches. The CDR3 consists of 12 residues.

With respect to this clone: With a much larger clone just one base away, this may be a read error. The chain uses TRBV6-4 and TRBJ2-2, with 10 bases lining up with TRBD2. The CDR3 covers 15 residues. Germline V gene sequence: CDR1 MRHNA, CDR2 SNTAGT. The CDR3 reads CARSERGGNTGELFF. The CDR3 DNA sequence: TGTGCCCGCAGTGAGCGGGGGGGGAACACCGGGGAGCTGTTTTTT.

The chain employs TRBV4-3 and TRBJ2-4; a weak D match, TRBD1 (6 bases). CDR3 length: 13 residues. Trimming took 1 base from V and 7 from J, leaving 8 bases between them. Germline loops: CDR1 LGHNA, CDR2 YSLEER. The CDR3 is CASSQGGQNIQYF. The CDR3 DNA reads as TGCGCCAGCAGCCAAGGAGGACAGAACATTCAGTACTTC.

J is TRBJ2-2 and V is TRBV4-3; unclear D gene. Germline V gene sequence: CDR1 LGHNA, CDR2 YSLEER. Trimming left V 3 bases short and J 7 bases short, with 9 bases between. The CDR3 extends over 13 amino acids. The CDR3 nucleotides are TGCGCCAGCAGCCAGGGCAGGAACGGGGAGCTGTTTTTT. It encodes CASSQGRNGELFF.

The chain has TRBV24-1 and TRBJ1-3, with 7 bases fitting TRBD1. J lost 4 bases, V lost 0 bases, and 17 bases had no gene match. The CDR3 is 20 amino acids. Germline assignment: CDR1 KGHDR and CDR2 SFDVKD. The CDR3 protein is CATSDLNQTRQGERGNTIYF. The CDR3 nucleotides are TGTGCCACCAGTGATTTGAATCAGACCAGACAGGGTGAACGAGGAAACACCATATATTTT.

This chain's CDR3 is CASSQDLFYRGIAEAFF. DNA for the CDR3: TGTGCCAGCAGCCAAGATCTTTTTTATAGGGGGATCGCTGAAGCTTTCTTT. This chain connects TRBV3-1 (or the pseudogene TRBV3-2) to TRBJ1-1, with a tentative D call TRBD1 (6 bases). Trimming shortened V by 0 bases and J by 6 bases, and 20 bases separated the two germline ends. Per the germline V gene, CDR1 is LGHDT and CDR2 is YNNKEL (reference sequence). CDR3 size: 17 residues.

This chain joins TRBV14 and TRBJ2-1; D remains ambiguous. Trimming stripped 2 bases from V and 0 bases from J, with 5 bases between. The CDR3 extends over 14 amino acids. Germline V CDR1 and CDR2: SGHDN, FVKESK. The CDR3 region has the DNA TGTGCCAGCAGCCAACTGAGCTCCTACAATGAGCAGTTCTTC. Protein product: CASSQLSSYNEQFF.

J is TRBJ2-2 and V is TRBV11-2; D is uncertain. The CDR3 runs to 13 residues. Trimming left V 5 bases short and J 4 bases short, with 8 bases between. CDR1 and CDR2 (germline): SGHAT, FQNNGV. For the CDR3, the DNA is TGTGCCAGCAGCCCGGAGTTCACCGGGGAGCTGTTTTTT. Residues: CASSPEFTGELFF.

V gene TRBV5-6 combines with J gene TRBJ2-7; D not resolved. The CDR3 sequence is 13 residues long. Germline V gene lookup returns CDR1 SGHDT and CDR2 YYEEEE. V was cut by 4 bases and J by 2 bases, with 10 bases left in between. CDR3 coding DNA: TGTGCCAGCAGCGGCACAGCTACCTACGAGCAGTACGTC. Encoded protein: CASSGTATYEQYV.

This clone has a single count. CDR3 loop: CASSVLMWQANEKLFF. CDR3 DNA: TGTGCCAGCAGCGTATTGATGTGGCAGGCAAATGAAAAACTGTTTTTT. This rearrangement joins TRBV9 to TRBJ1-4; unclear D gene. V was pared by 1 base and J by 5 bases, with 15 bases between. The CDR3 contains 16 residues. CDR1 is SGDLS, CDR2 YYNGEE, per germline. The whole variable domain, remainder taken from reference TRBV9 and TRBJ1-4, is DSGVTQTPKHLITATGQRVTLRCSPRSGDLSVYWYQQSLDQGLQFLIQYYNGEERAKGNILERFSAQQFPDLHSELNLSSLELGDSALYFCASSVLMWQANEKLFFGSGTQLSVL.

The CDR3 reads CASSRGLAVLRDTQYF. The DNA for the CDR3 is TGTGCCAGCAGCCGGGGACTGGCAGTTCTACGGGATACGCAGTATTTT. V usage is TRBV14 and J usage is TRBJ2-3; a possible D gene is TRBD2 (6 bases). V was trimmed by 4 bases and J by 6 bases, leaving 20 bases between them. The CDR3 consists of 16 residues. Germline CDR1 is SGHDN and CDR2 is FVKESK.

The chain is built from TRBV19 and TRBJ2-2; 10 bases line up with TRBD2. The CDR3 is 17 residues long. The trim removed 3 bases at V and 5 bases at J, leaving 9 bases unmatched. Germline-derived CDR1 and CDR2 are LNHDA and SQIVND (reference sequence). CDR3 protein: CASSMVAAGGRTGELFF. CDR3 in DNA: TGTGCCAGTAGTATGGTGGCAGCGGGGGGGCGAACCGGGGAGCTGTTTTTT.

The V call is TRBV7-2, the J call TRBJ2-2; 8 bases are shared with TRBD1. Germline CDR1 and CDR2: SGHTA and FQGNSA. V shed 3 bases, J shed 6 bases, and the junction held 6 bases outside the gene matches. CDR3 length equals 15 residues. CDR3 sequence: CASSFQQGVPGELFF. The CDR3 DNA reads TGTGCCAGCAGCTTTCAACAGGGGGTTCCCGGGGAGCTGTTTTTT.

This rearrangement joins TRBV10-3 to TRBJ2-2, with 8 bases identical to TRBD1. The CDR3 is made up of 17 amino acids. The ends lost 6 bases at V and 0 bases at J; junction bases unmatched: 9. Germline assignment: CDR1 ENHRY and CDR2 SYGVKD. Here the CDR3 reads CAISGQGLTSNTGELFF. The CDR3, as DNA: TGTGCCATCAGCGGACAGGGCCTCACCTCGAACACCGGGGAGCTGTTTTTT.

This sequence joins TRBV7-2 and TRBJ2-6; 7 bases are a match to TRBD1. CDR1 SGHTA and CDR2 FQGNSA come from the germline V gene. The CDR3 consists of 18 residues. V was clipped by 7 bases and J by 0 bases; unmatched bases: 12. Here the CDR3 reads CASTLRGGPNSGANVLTF. DNA for the CDR3: TGTGCCAGCACCCTAAGAGGGGGCCCTAACTCTGGGGCCAACGTCCTGACTTTC.

The chain combines TRBV6-5 with TRBJ1-5; D is possibly TRBD1 (6 bases). Trimming removed 8 bases from V and 6 bases from J, with 17 bases in between. The length of the CDR3 is 14 residues. CDR1 MNHEY and CDR2 SVGAGI come from the germline V gene. The CDR3 reads CASFLREGGQPQHF. CDR3 bases: TGTGCCAGCTTTCTCAGGGAAGGGGGTCAGCCCCAGCATTTT.

The chain uses TRBV6-2 or TRBV6-3 and TRBJ2-7; 9 positions match TRBD1. Germline assignment: CDR1 MNHEY and CDR2 SVGEGT. This CDR3 comprises 15 residues. V was pared by 2 bases and J by 3 bases, with 5 bases of the junction left unmatched. This chain's CDR3 is CASSYHGQGFYEQYV. The CDR3 coding sequence is TGTGCCAGCAGTTACCACGGACAGGGGTTCTACGAGCAGTACGTC.

This rearrangement joins TRBV30 to TRBJ2-2; a weak D match, TRBD2 (6 bases). The CDR3 sequence is 13 residues long. The germline V and J ends were trimmed by 2 bases and 4 bases, with 8 bases remaining between them. The V gene's germline CDR1 is GTSNPN and CDR2 SVGIG (reference sequence). The CDR3 loop reads CAWSPGVTGELFF. Written as DNA, the CDR3 is TGTGCCTGGAGTCCGGGGGTCACCGGGGAGCTGTTTTTT.

V gene TRBV7-8 combines with J gene TRBJ2-2; 14 nucleotides match TRBD2. This CDR3 region has 16 residues. Germline-derived CDR1 and CDR2 are SGHVS and FQNEAQ. After removal of 4 bases from V and 3 bases from J, the junction contained 1 base not matched to a gene. CDR3 coding DNA: TGTGCCAGCAGCTCGGGACTAGCGGGAGACACCGGGGAGCTGTTTTTT. This encodes CASSSGLAGDTGELFF.

This clone was seen a single time. The chain employs TRBV5-6 and TRBJ2-7; tentatively, D is TRBD1 (6 bases). The germline V gene has CDR1 SGHDT and CDR2 YYEEEE. Trimming shortened V by 2 bases and J by 5 bases, and 11 bases separated the two germline ends. This CDR3 is built from 13 residues. The CDR3 loop is CASSFLGGDEQYF. CDR3 in DNA: TGTGCCAGCAGCTTTTTAGGGGGAGACGAGCAGTACTTC.

V usage is TRBV10-2 and J usage is TRBJ1-5; D remains unclear. Trimming pared 4 bases from V and 5 bases from J, leaving 9 bases between. The CDR3 consists of 13 residues. CDR1 is WSHSY, CDR2 SAAADI, per germline. The CDR3 DNA reads as TGCGCCAGCAGTGCGACTTACGATCAGCCCCAGCATTTT. Translating gives CASSATYDQPQHF.

V usage is TRBV7-2 and J usage is TRBJ2-7; 7 bases match TRBD2. Trimming took 5 bases from V and 6 from J; bases not matched to a gene: 13. This CDR3 spans 15 amino acids. The V gene's germline CDR1 is SGHTA and CDR2 FQGNSA. In nucleotides, the CDR3 is TGTGCCAGCAGCAAAACTGGGGGAGGGCAAGTCGAGCAGTACTTC. This translates into CASSKTGGGQVEQYF.

The chain has TRBV5-6 and TRBJ2-5; D gene ambiguous. This CDR3 is 14 amino acids long. Germline V gene data show CDR1 as SGHDT and CDR2 as YYEEEE. The V end was cut by 1 base, the J end by 5 bases, with 12 bases between. This chain's CDR3 is CASSLRSRTETQYF. The CDR3 DNA sequence: TGTGCCAGCAGCTTGAGATCGCGCACGGAGACCCAGTACTTC.

The chain uses TRBV6-5 and TRBJ2-3, with 7 bases identical to TRBD1. J gave up 4 bases and V 2 bases, and 3 bases lay outside the gene matches. The germline V gene has CDR1 MNHEY and CDR2 SVGAGI. The CDR3 totals 14 residues. The CDR3 nucleotides are TGTGCCAGCAGTTACCGACAGGGTTCAGATACGCAGTATTTT. It translates to CASSYRQGSDTQYF.